This TCR beta chain originates from a study of tumor-infiltrating lymphocytes in primary liver carcinoma (TCRdb year 2017). Study-wide context: Between late 2015 and March 2016, about five patients in China with histopathologically diagnosed primary liver carcinoma had their tumors surgically resected. Of the five patients, three men and two women aged 30 to 69 years, four had hepatocellular carcinoma and one had combined HCC and intrahepatic cholangiocarcinoma. The five patients had tumors staged T1-T3 N0M0, with maximum diameters ranging from about 4 to 11 cm. Each sample produced about 3.5 to 8 million productive TCRbeta reads, and read depth showed no significant difference between tissue types. Across five regions of each liver tumor, along with adjacent normal tissue and blood, the study brought together TCRbeta repertoire sequencing, expression microarrays and whole-exome sequencing. A total of roughly 35 specimens from 5 patients went through TCRbeta repertoire sequencing, namely 25 tumor regions, 5 adjacent noncancerous liver tissues and 5 peripheral blood samples. Technical replicate repertoires showed high reproducibility, with mean shared-clone rates roughly 0.89 and correlation coefficients above 0.95.

The table lists this clonotype with many counts. This clone's antigen is unknown. One end of the junction is discordant with germline, which a read error may explain. A constant-region primer and ProtoScript II reverse transcriptase were used to reverse-transcribe TCRbeta-specific cDNA from roughly 0.5 ug total RNA. The TCRbeta libraries were prepared through three rounds of nested multiplex PCR following a slightly modified ARM-PCR procedure. Sample barcodes and Illumina adapters were attached in a final 25-cycle PCR using Deep VentR polymerase. Amplicons of 200-500 bp were gel-purified with a QIAquick gel extraction kit before sequencing. An Illumina HiSeq 2500 was used to sequence the TCRbeta amplicons with 250-bp paired-end reads. The study's processing was this. Reads were quality-trimmed with Trimmomatic v0.33, and paired reads were merged with FLASH v1.2.11 to recover full CDR3 sequences. V, D and J germline segments were assigned to the rearranged TCRbeta sequences by MiGEC v1.2.1b. Clonotype statistics and Shannon-Wiener diversity indices were calculated with VDJtools v1.0.0. To cut down on sampling bias, every analysis after diversity analysis relied on just the 250 most abundant clonotypes from each sample. TCRdb reanalyzed the raw reads on its own, using fastp at Q25 for trimming and MiXCR for clone calling, and kept in-frame beta chains. Every entry covers one CDR3 protein and lists the most common genes and DNA from its rows. TCRdb, rather than the study authors, made the V and J calls. This sample holds a few hundred thousand distinct CDR3 sequences; 58% were observed only once. Over 15% of the sample comes from the top ten.

The investigation overall reported the following: Repertoire overlap was higher between tumor regions (mean around 35%) than tumor-adjacent (approximately 17%) or tumor-blood (approximately 15%) pairs, consistent with antigen-driven expansion. The top 250 clones accounted for a significantly greater share of the repertoire in tumors than in blood (p = 0.039). With just a few patients in the study, the authors point out that the findings should be validated in a larger study. Only the TCR beta chain was sequenced, which likely underestimates true repertoire diversity because unpaired alpha chains were not captured. Because the samples were bulk and unsorted, CD4+ and CD8+ T cell repertoires could not be compared.

RNA from unsorted whole blood was extracted with TRIzol reagent, and germline DNA was obtained with the DNeasy Blood & Tissue kit. Chronic HBV infection was present in the patients, and the patients were treatment-naive at sampling. Around 3.9 milliliters of peripheral blood were collected into K2EDTA tubes before surgery. The sequence came from a woman in her 30s with primary liver carcinoma and hepatitis B virus infection. The sample taken for sequencing was peripheral blood.

The CDR3 here reads CSVEEMGADTQYF. The DNA sequence reads TGCAGCGTCGAAGAGATGGGCGCAGATACGCAGTATTTT. The chain uses TRBV29-1 and TRBJ2-3; there is no confident call for the D gene. CDR1 SQVTM and CDR2 ANQGSEA were looked up in the germline V gene. There are 13 amino acids in the CDR3, from cysteine to phenylalanine inclusive. Here the CDR3 DNA is all that survives: 39 bases in frame from base 1.